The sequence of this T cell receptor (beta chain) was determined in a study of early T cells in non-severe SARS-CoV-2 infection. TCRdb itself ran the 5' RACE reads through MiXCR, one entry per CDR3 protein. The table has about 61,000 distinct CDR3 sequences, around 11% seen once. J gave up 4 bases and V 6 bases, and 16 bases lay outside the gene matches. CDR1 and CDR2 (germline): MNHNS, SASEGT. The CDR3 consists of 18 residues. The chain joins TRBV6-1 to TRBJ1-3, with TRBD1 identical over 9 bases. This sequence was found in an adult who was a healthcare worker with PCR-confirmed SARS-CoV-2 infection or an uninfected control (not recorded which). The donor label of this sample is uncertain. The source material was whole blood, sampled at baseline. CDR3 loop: CASSYTPGQGSGGNTIYF. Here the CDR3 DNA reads TGTGCCAGCAGCTACACGCCGGGACAGGGTAGTGGCGGAAACACCATATATTTT.